This T cell receptor beta chain was captured by sequencing in a study of technical replicates of blood from several donors (dated by TCRdb to about 2017). Libraries came from the immunoSEQ multiplex PCR assay. Entries here come from immuneACCESS through TCRdb and include only in-frame sequences with V and J called. Some clones fail to appear in such tables; in the studies checked, an unresolved V gene covers under half of the shortfall, and the cause of the remainder is unknown. This sample has some 10,000 clones in its table, and roughly 94% of those were observed once. 7% to 8.5% of the sample is in the top ten clones. The germline V gene sets CDR1 to KGHSH and CDR2 to LQKENI. Trimming accounts for 5 bases at V and 3 bases at J, while the number of junction bases matched to no gene is 13. Reading from cysteine to phenylalanine, the CDR3 counts 17 amino acids. Only the CDR3 DNA stays, 51 bases, in frame from base 1.

Regarding this clone: Its antigen remains unidentified. No per-base quality is available; no much larger clone lies one base away.

The receptor comes from a human donor in good health. The chain is assembled from TRBV18 and TRBJ2-1; 7 of the junction bases match TRBD2. Material: PBMCs. The sequence in DNA is TGTGCCAGCTCAACCTTCGAGGGGTGGGAGGGCTACAATGAGCAGTTCTTC. This gives the protein CASSTFEGWEGYNEQFF.